One and the same sample provided the 2 T cell receptor beta chains below, sequenced in a study of spatial heterogeneity in lung cancer. Study-level points and caveats: Counts of expanded intratumoral alpha and beta TCRs tracked tumor mutation counts.

TCRdb redid the calling of the 5' RACE reads with MiXCR, one entry per CDR3 protein. The sample includes around 4,000 distinct CDR3 sequences, approximately 8.3% of them seen just once. Time point in this sample: sample taken at primary tumor resection. Antigen specificity for these receptors is unknown. Sequencing was performed on lung tumor tissue, taken at surgery. The receptor set was obtained from a male donor with early-stage non-small cell lung cancer.

This clonotype is medium-sized in the sample. The chain employs TRBV28 and TRBJ2-3, with D possibly being TRBD1 (6 bases). This CDR3 has 15 amino acids. Looked up from germline, CDR1 is MDHEN and CDR2 is SYDVKM. Trimming left V 2 bases short and J 3 bases short, with 12 bases between. The CDR3 region has the DNA TGTGCCAGCAGTTTAAGAGTTACAGGGACAGATACGCAGTATTTT. It specifies CASSLRVTGTDTQYF.

Ten or more counts support this clonotype. The chain uses TRBV20-1 and TRBJ2-3, with D uncertain. The CDR3 is made up of 14 amino acids. Between the trimmed V and J ends, which lost 6 bases and 3 bases, there was a span of 16 bases. Germline CDR1 is DFQATT and CDR2 is SNEGSKA (reference sequence). CDR3 DNA sequence: TGCAGTGCACCTGGAAAAAAGGTTACAGATACGCAGTATTTT. Its protein is CSAPGKKVTDTQYF.